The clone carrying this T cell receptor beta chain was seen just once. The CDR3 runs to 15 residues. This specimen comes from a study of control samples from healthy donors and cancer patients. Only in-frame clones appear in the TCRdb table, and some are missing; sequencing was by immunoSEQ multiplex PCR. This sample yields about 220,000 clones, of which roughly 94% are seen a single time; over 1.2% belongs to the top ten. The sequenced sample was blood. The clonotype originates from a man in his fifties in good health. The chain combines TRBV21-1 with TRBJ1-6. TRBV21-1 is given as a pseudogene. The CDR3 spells CASSKGRGTNSPLHF. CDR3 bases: TGTGCCAGCAGCAAAGGGAGGGGGACCAATTCACCCCTCCACTTT.